This T cell receptor beta chain was recovered during a study of OX40 agonist ivuxolimab in advanced cancers. The study, taken as a whole, reports: The authors also found low normalized T-cell clonal expansion in some nonresponders. Among the lowest levels of clonal expansion were found in partial responders at 0.1-3.0 mg/kg. Expanded clones were, on average, more numerous among CD8+ T cells than CD4+.

A word on this clone: Its antigen remains unidentified.

Patients who had autoimmune disease history or got systemic immunosuppression were left out. This CDR3 has 15 amino acids. Trimming shortened V by 1 base and J by 2 bases, and 12 bases separated the two germline ends. From germline, CDR1 is SGHNT and CDR2 YENEEA. Here immunoSEQ multiplex PCR was the method, and the copy in TCRdb shows in-frame clones only, minus some. Seen here are about 67,000 clones, approximately 93% observed once, and the top ten hold about 2%. The sequence was collected from an adult with an advanced solid tumor such as melanoma, head and neck, liver or kidney cancer. This chain joins TRBV11-3 and TRBJ2-7; either TRBD1 or TRBD2 may fit D (5 bases each). Sequenced here: CD4+ or CD8+ T cells sorted from blood, sampled in a trial of the OX40 agonist ivuxolimab. CDR3 sequence reads: CASSLAGTTTYEQYF. The CDR3 region has the DNA TGTGCCAGCAGCTTAGCAGGGACCACCACCTACGAGCAGTACTTC.